The present T cell receptor beta chain was sequenced within a study of cytomegalovirus exposure and HLA in healthy donors (TCRdb year 2017). Concerning the study at large: According to a later analysis, one platform produced both the roughly 130 validation repertoires and the 666 repertoires of the first cohort. The study aimed to test whether cataloging public T cell receptors could reveal signatures of past pathogen exposure. Along with the roughly 670-subject first cohort, a separate validation cohort of approximately 110 different subjects was used. High-throughput TCR immunosequencing, statistical association of individual TCRs with disease status, and machine learning were combined to predict cytomegalovirus infection status. Summary of the overall study and its limitations: Across donors, most TCR sequences were observed very rarely, whereas some public TCRs were present in many individuals. It was suggested by the authors that the approach could potentially be generalized to other disease states and immunological phenotypes. In the study, roughly 160 TCR beta chains were listed as associated with cytomegalovirus. A later analysis had no HLA typing for the validation cohort, so co-occurrence there was scored across all 110 or so repertoires. Subsequent analysis determined that TCRs grouped into clusters in the first cohort also showed a tendency toward co-occurrence across the 120 or so validation repertoires, and 94% of cluster scores exceeded 0. Cytomegalovirus status was reported to be diagnosed by the classifier with high specificity and sensitivity in both the original and validation cohorts. A few of the identified cytomegalovirus-associated TCR beta chains were confirmed in vitro to be specific for cytomegalovirus antigens.

The receptor library was made with the immunoSEQ multiplex PCR assay. Regarding the original processing steps: To diagnose cytomegalovirus status from the catalog of TCR beta chain sequences, a statistical classification framework was built. This immuneACCESS table, as held by TCRdb, lists in-frame sequences with V and J called but not all clones. Of the missing ones, under half trace to an unresolved V gene in checked studies; the others have no known cause. That table furnishes V, J and clone size, whereas the DNA furnished D and trimming. Counted in this sample were more than 60,000 clones; 75% to 90% of them appeared once. In total, the top ten clones hold over 1.5% of the sample. Remarks on this clone: Its binding antigen is unknown. Per-nucleotide qualities are absent, and no much larger clonotype sits a single base away.

Separate from the roughly 700-subject first cohort, the validation cohort of more than 90 subjects was the group to which the donors belonged. Material for sequencing was PBMCs. This TCR was recovered from a woman aged 18-29 years in good health and CMV-seronegative.

The nucleotides are TGTGCCAGCAGCGATAACAGGGAAGATTCTGGAAACACCATATATTTT. Translated, it gives CASSDNREDSGNTIYF. The chain uses TRBV9 and TRBJ1-3; the D gene is perhaps TRBD1, on 6 matching bases. The V end loses 3 bases and the J end loses 1 base, and a stretch of 14 bases separates them. The germline V gene yields SGDLS for CDR1 and YYNGEE for CDR2. Its CDR3 holds 16 amino acids, cysteine through phenylalanine. The DNA shown is the 48-base CDR3, in frame from base 1.